These 21 T cell receptor beta chains share one sample of origin, sequenced in a study of blood T cell repertoires in COVID-19. TCRdb keeps only in-frame clones here, not all; method: immunoSEQ multiplex PCR. The repertoire holds about 68,000 clones, over 75% seen once, with 7.3% in the top ten. The source material was peripheral blood. The receptors derive from a man aged 35-49 years with COVID-19, enrolled during active disease.

V gene TRBV3-1 (or the pseudogene TRBV3-2) combines with J gene TRBJ1-5, with unresolved D. Germline CDR1 is LGHDT and CDR2 is YNNKEL (reference sequence). This CDR3 is built from 13 residues. Trimming shortened V by 0 bases and J by 9 bases, and 9 bases separated the two germline ends. The CDR3 DNA follows: TGTGCCAGCAGCCAAGAGATTGGCCGGCCCCAGCATTTT. This encodes CASSQEIGRPQHF.

V gene TRBV30 combines with J gene TRBJ1-3; 8 bases match TRBD1. This CDR3 has 13 amino acids. Trimming removed 7 bases from V and 3 bases from J; junction bases left unmatched: 5. Looked up from germline, CDR1 is GTSNPN and CDR2 is SVGIG (reference sequence). The CDR3 spells CALTGVDGNTIYF. CDR3 sequence (DNA): TGTGCCTTGACAGGGGTGGATGGAAACACCATATATTTT.

This clone occurred once. The rearrangement links TRBV30 to TRBJ2-1, with a possible D match to TRBD2 (5 bases). V was cut by 2 bases and J by 2 bases, with 13 bases left in between. CDR3 length: 15 residues. Germline assignment: CDR1 GTSNPN and CDR2 SVGIG (reference sequence). The CDR3 loop reads CAWSPSLGTYNEQFF. CDR3 DNA: TGTGCCTGGAGTCCGTCTCTCGGGACCTACAATGAGCAGTTCTTC.

This clone was counted once. The chain employs TRBV5-6 and TRBJ1-3; tentatively, D is TRBD1 (6 bases). The CDR3 is 16 residues long. Germline CDR1 and CDR2: SGHDT and YYEEEE. V lost 2 bases, J lost 0 bases, and 12 bases lay in between. Here the CDR3 DNA reads TGTGCCAGCAGCTTCCTCGGACAGAGCTCTGGAAACACCATATATTTT. It encodes CASSFLGQSSGNTIYF.

This chain links TRBV11-2 with TRBJ1-4; D unclear. The germline V and J ends were trimmed by 2 bases and 7 bases, with 8 bases remaining between them. The CDR3 contains 13 residues. Germline V gene lookup returns CDR1 SGHAT and CDR2 FQNNGV. The CDR3 bases are TGTGCCAGCAGCTTAAGCGGGGTTGAAAAACTGTTTTTT. Translation gives CASSLSGVEKLFF.

The chain has TRBV5-1 and TRBJ2-1; 11 bases map to TRBD2. CDR1 and CDR2 (germline): SGHRS, YFSETQ. The junction had 5 bases not matched to a gene; V was cut back by 4 bases and J by 2 bases. CDR3 size: 16 residues. CDR3 residues: CASSIPTSGAYNEQFF. The CDR3 DNA reads TGCGCCAGCAGCATTCCGACTAGCGGGGCCTACAATGAGCAGTTCTTC. The variable domain in full, completed from reference TRBV5-1 and TRBJ2-1, reads KAGVTQTPRYLIKTRGQQVTLSCSPISGHRSVSWYQQTPGQGLQFLFEYFSETQRNKGNFPGRFSGRQFSNSRSEMNVSTLELGDSALYLCASSIPTSGAYNEQFFGPGTRLTVL.

The genes are TRBV19 and TRBJ1-3; 9 nucleotides line up with TRBD1. Germline assignment: CDR1 LNHDA and CDR2 SQIVND (reference sequence). The V gene end was trimmed by 4 bases and the J gene end by 2 bases; junction bases not matched to a gene: 0. The CDR3 consists of 14 residues. DNA for the CDR3: TGTGCCAGTAGTAGGACAGGGGCTGGAAACACCATATATTTT. This translates into CASSRTGAGNTIYF.

The chain recombines TRBV5-1 with TRBJ2-3, with 8 bases matching TRBD1. The CDR3 extends over 15 amino acids. Germline V gene data show CDR1 as SGHRS and CDR2 as YFSETQ. V lost 3 bases to trimming and J lost 3 bases; unmatched junction nucleotides: 6. CDR3 in DNA: TGCGCCAGCAGCTCAGACAGGGGCGGTACAGATACGCAGTATTTT. This translates into CASSSDRGGTDTQYF.

The V gene is TRBV28, the J gene TRBJ2-7; 7 bases fit TRBD2. The V and J ends lost 6 bases and 2 bases, in that order; junction bases with no gene match: 7. The germline V gene has CDR1 MDHEN and CDR2 SYDVKM. The CDR3 covers 14 residues. The CDR3 DNA reads as TGTGCCAGCAGCTCTCCGGGGGGTCCCTACGAGCAGTACTTC. As protein: CASSSPGGPYEQYF.

V usage is TRBV19 and J usage is TRBJ1-1; 10 bases are a match to TRBD1. V trimming: 5 bases; J trimming: 6 bases; junction bases outside the gene matches: 0. The CDR3 consists of 12 residues. CDR1 is LNHDA, CDR2 SQIVND, per germline (reference sequence). This CDR3 reads CASSGQGAEAFF. The DNA for the CDR3 is TGTGCCAGTAGTGGACAGGGGGCTGAAGCTTTCTTT.

The chain's CDR3 is CASSQRQAREKLFF. In DNA form, the CDR3 reads TGTGCCAGCAGCCAGAGACAGGCTCGTGAAAAACTGTTTTTT. This sequence joins TRBV3-1 (or the pseudogene TRBV3-2) and TRBJ1-4; D might be TRBD1 (6 bases). Per the germline V gene, CDR1 is LGHDT and CDR2 is YNNKEL (reference sequence). CDR3 length: 14 residues. Trimming removed 3 bases at V and 7 bases at J, with 12 bases between.

V gene TRBV9 combines with J gene TRBJ1-6, with D possibly being TRBD1 (5 bases). This CDR3 is built from 16 residues. Germline values: CDR1 SGDLS, CDR2 YYNGEE. Between the trimmed V and J ends, which lost 2 bases and 0 bases, there was a span of 9 bases. CDR3 residues: CASSVAQGSYNSPLHF. CDR3 coding DNA: TGTGCCAGCAGCGTCGCGCAGGGCTCCTATAATTCACCCCTCCACTTT.

The gene calls are TRBV2 and TRBJ1-1; no definite D call. Per the germline V gene, CDR1 is SNHLY and CDR2 is FYNNEI. The CDR3 is 13 residues long. V was clipped by 5 bases and J by 4 bases, with 11 bases between them. CDR3 region: CASSLQSGTEAFF. The CDR3 DNA reads TGTGCCAGCAGTTTACAAAGCGGCACTGAAGCTTTCTTT.

The V gene is TRBV5-1, the J gene TRBJ2-2; D is possibly TRBD1 (7 bases). Germline assignment: CDR1 SGHRS and CDR2 YFSETQ. With 4 bases removed from V and 6 bases from J, the gap between germline ends came to 19 bases. The CDR3 runs 16 residues. In DNA form, the CDR3 reads TGCGCCAGCAGCCGGGGGTGGGACAGCGGGCCCGGGGAGCTGTTTTTT. The encoded protein is CASSRGWDSGPGELFF.

The chain recombines TRBV6-5 with TRBJ2-1; tentatively, D is TRBD2 (6 bases). Trimming stripped 6 bases from V and 4 bases from J, with 13 bases between. The CDR3 consists of 14 residues. Germline CDR1 and CDR2: MNHEY and SVGAGI. The chain's CDR3 is CASRGRGFYNEQFF. In DNA form, the CDR3 reads TGTGCCAGCAGGGGTCGGGGGTTTTACAATGAGCAGTTCTTC.

V usage is TRBV7-9 and J usage is TRBJ1-6, with 10 bases fitting TRBD1. CDR1 SEHNR and CDR2 FQNEAQ come from the germline V gene (reference sequence). The V and J ends lost 5 bases and 10 bases, in that order; junction bases with no gene match: 8. The CDR3 contains 15 residues. CDR3 bases: TGTGCCAGCAGCCAAACGGGACAGGGGACCTCACCCCTCCACTTT. Translating gives CASSQTGQGTSPLHF.

The chain combines TRBV25-1 with TRBJ1-4, with D maybe TRBD1 (6 bases). Germline CDR1 is MGHDK and CDR2 is SYGVNS. V lost 4 bases and J 3 bases, leaving 15 bases between the germline ends. The CDR3 consists of 16 residues. The CDR3 bases are TGTGCCAGCAGTGGAGGTGGGGGCAAGGCTAATGAAAAACTGTTTTTT. Translation gives CASSGGGGKANEKLFF. Full variable domain (remainder filled in from reference TRBV25-1 and TRBJ1-4): EADIYQTPRYLVIGTGKKITLECSQTMGHDKMYWYQQDPGMELHLIHYSYGVNSTEKGDLSSESTVSRIRTEHFPLTLESARPSHTSQYLCASSGGGGKANEKLFFGSGTQLSVL.

The V and J genes are TRBV13 and TRBJ1-1, with 7 bases identical to TRBD1. V trimming: 5 bases; J trimming: 6 bases; junction bases outside the gene matches: 12. Germline CDR1 is PRHDT and CDR2 is FYEKMQ (reference sequence). CDR3 length: 15 residues. The CDR3 DNA follows: TGTGCCAGCAGCCCTAGACCAGACAGGGAGGCTGAAGCTTTCTTT. Translated, it gives CASSPRPDREAEAFF.

This chain connects TRBV19 to TRBJ1-5; 7 nucleotides align to TRBD1. Unmatched junction bases numbered 6, after V lost 1 base and J lost 3 bases. Germline CDR1 reads LNHDA; CDR2 reads SQIVND (reference sequence). The CDR3 has 16 amino acids. The CDR3 is CASSIAGGSFNQPQHF. The DNA of the CDR3 is TGTGCCAGTAGTATAGCAGGGGGTAGCTTCAATCAGCCCCAGCATTTT.

This clone appeared a single time. V gene TRBV19 combines with J gene TRBJ2-2; D perhaps matches TRBD2 (6 bases). CDR3 size: 15 residues. The V end lost 5 bases, the J end lost 6 bases, and 16 bases lay between the germline ends. From germline, CDR1 is LNHDA and CDR2 SQIVND (reference sequence). This CDR3 is CASSPNPGTSGELFF. Written as DNA, the CDR3 is TGTGCCAGTAGTCCAAACCCCGGGACTTCCGGGGAGCTGTTTTTT.

A single count supports this clone. The rearrangement joins TRBV6-6 to TRBJ2-1; 9 bases are a match to TRBD2. Per germline, CDR1 MNHNY and CDR2 SVGAGI (reference sequence). V lost 5 bases, J lost 1 base, and 3 bases stayed unmatched. The CDR3 runs to 15 residues. CDR3 region: CASSPSGVSYNEQFF. In DNA, the CDR3 is TGTGCCAGCAGTCCTAGCGGGGTGTCCTACAATGAGCAGTTCTTC.